Listed here are 32 T cell receptor beta chains from one sample, sequenced in a study of OX40 agonist ivuxolimab in advanced cancers. TCRdb keeps only in-frame clones here, not all; method: immunoSEQ multiplex PCR. This table holds around 70,000 clones, 75% to 90% found once. The sample in question was CD4+ or CD8+ T cells sorted from blood, obtained in a trial of the OX40 agonist ivuxolimab. The receptors come from an adult with an advanced solid tumor such as melanoma, head and neck, liver or kidney cancer.

The V and J genes are TRBV2 and TRBJ2-2, with D perhaps TRBD2 (6 bases). The V end was cut by 5 bases, the J end by 7 bases, with 20 bases between. Germline V lookup: CDR1 SNHLY, CDR2 FYNNEI. There are 16 residues in the CDR3. For the CDR3, the DNA is TGTGCCAGCAGTAAACTATCTTCAAGGGGAGGCGGGGAGCTGTTTTTT. It encodes CASSKLSSRGGGELFF. Based on the CDR3 plus reference TRBV2 and TRBJ2-2, the full variable domain is EPEVTQTPSHQVTQMGQEVILRCVPISNHLYFYWYRQILGQKVEFLVSFYNNEISEKSEIFDDQFSVERPDGSNFTLKIRSTKLEDSAMYFCASSKLSSRGGGELFFGEGSRLTVL.

This clone was recorded only once. The chain combines TRBV5-5 with TRBJ1-2, with D possibly being TRBD1 (5 bases). V dropped 2 bases and J dropped 4 bases, with 15 bases sitting between them. This CDR3 is built from 15 residues. Per the germline V gene, CDR1 is SGHKS and CDR2 is YYEKEE (reference sequence). CDR3 bases: TGTGCCAGCAGCTTCGTGGGACTGGAGAGCTATGGCTACACCTTC. Its translation is CASSFVGLESYGYTF.

This clone showed up just once. The genes are TRBV5-4 and TRBJ2-1, with 7 positions matching TRBD2. Germline CDR1 SGHNT, CDR2 YYREEE (reference sequence). The CDR3 is 12 residues long. V lost 6 bases, J lost 6 bases, and 3 bases stayed unmatched. CDR3 nucleotides: TGTGCCAGCATATCTAGCGGCAATGAGCAGTTCTTC. Encoded protein: CASISSGNEQFF. The whole variable domain, remainder taken from reference TRBV5-4 and TRBJ2-1, is ETGVTQSPTHLIKTRGQQVTLRCSSQSGHNTVSWYQQALGQGPQFIFQYYREEENGRGNFPPRFSGLQFPNYSSELNVNALELDDSALYLCASISSGNEQFFGPGTRLTVL.

The V gene is TRBV20-1, the J gene TRBJ2-1; no clear D. CDR1 and CDR2 from the germline V gene are DFQATT and SNEGSKA (reference sequence). Trimming removed 3 bases at V and 7 bases at J, with 7 bases between. The CDR3 extends over 11 amino acids. The CDR3 region is CSASNKNEQFF. The CDR3 DNA is TGCAGTGCTAGTAACAAGAATGAGCAGTTCTTC.

The CDR3 here is CASSYRTGGTEAFF. CDR3 DNA: TGTGCCAGCAGCTACCGGACAGGGGGGACTGAAGCTTTCTTT. The rearrangement uses TRBV2 and TRBJ1-1; 10 nucleotides line up with TRBD1. J was trimmed by 5 bases and V by 6 bases; bases with no gene match: 6. CDR3 size: 14 residues. Germline CDR1 SNHLY, CDR2 FYNNEI.

The gene calls are TRBV7-2 and TRBJ2-3; perhaps TRBD2 as D (6 bases). Trimming shortened V by 4 bases and J by 3 bases, and 14 bases separated the two germline ends. CDR3 size: 15 residues. Germline assignment: CDR1 SGHTA and CDR2 FQGNSA. The CDR3 sequence is CASSSRSGRTDTQYF. The CDR3 bases are TGTGCCAGCAGCTCTAGATCGGGGAGGACAGATACGCAGTATTTT.

The chain joins TRBV19 to TRBJ2-1, with 14 positions matching TRBD2. The junction had 0 bases not matched to a gene; V was cut back by 4 bases and J by 7 bases. Germline lookup yields CDR1 LNHDA and CDR2 SQIVND (reference sequence). The CDR3 runs 14 residues. CDR3 nucleotide sequence: TGTGCCAGTAGTAGGACTAGCGGGAGGAATGAGCAGTTCTTC. This sequence encodes CASSRTSGRNEQFF.

This chain links TRBV27 with TRBJ1-5, with 8 bases lining up with TRBD1. Germline CDR1 reads MNHEY; CDR2 reads SMNVEV (reference sequence). V lost 8 bases, J lost 4 bases, and 7 bases stayed unmatched. There are 14 residues in the CDR3. The DNA of the CDR3 is TGTGCCAGCGGCCTTCGACAGGGGAATCAGCCCCAGCATTTT. This encodes CASGLRQGNQPQHF.

The genes are TRBV5-6 and TRBJ2-5; D is uncertain. The germline gives CDR1 SGHDT, CDR2 YYEEEE. V lost 4 bases to trimming and J lost 7 bases, with 14 bases between them. The CDR3 has 13 residues. The CDR3 DNA follows: TGTGCCAGCAGCCGGGTGCGTCTCGGGACCCAGTACTTC. Its protein is CASSRVRLGTQYF.

The V and J genes are TRBV19 and TRBJ2-5; 9 bases are a match to TRBD1. CDR1 LNHDA and CDR2 SQIVND come from the germline V gene (reference sequence). The CDR3 spans 15 residues. Germline trimming cut 4 bases from V and 2 bases from J; bases unmatched to any gene: 5. The CDR3 spells CASSTTGGGQETQYF. The DNA for the CDR3 is TGTGCCAGTAGTACGACAGGGGGAGGACAAGAGACCCAGTACTTC.

This chain joins TRBV30 and TRBJ2-5, with 9 bases fitting TRBD2. This CDR3 comprises 14 residues. V lost 4 bases and J lost 4; bases outside the gene matches: 7. CDR1 is GTSNPN, CDR2 SVGIG, per germline (reference sequence). The CDR3 loop is CAWKVAGAGETQYF. CDR3 DNA: TGTGCCTGGAAGGTAGCGGGAGCTGGAGAGACCCAGTACTTC.

V usage is TRBV7-8 and J usage is TRBJ2-7; D may be TRBD1 (6 bases). CDR1 and CDR2 from the germline V gene are SGHVS and FQNEAQ. This CDR3 comprises 13 residues. Trimming removed 5 bases at V and 2 bases at J, with 10 bases between. The DNA of the CDR3 is TGTGCCAGCAGCCAACAGGGTACCTACGAGCAGTACTTC. Residues: CASSQQGTYEQYF.

The rearrangement uses TRBV28 and TRBJ2-7; D is unresolved. This CDR3 region has 10 residues. Germline CDR1 MDHEN, CDR2 SYDVKM. With 10 bases removed from V and 4 bases from J, the gap between germline ends came to 8 bases. CDR3 in amino acids: CATYNYEQYF. As DNA, the CDR3 is TGTGCCACTTACAATTACGAGCAGTACTTC.

The V gene is TRBV19, the J gene TRBJ2-1; 10 positions match TRBD1. Germline V gene lookup returns CDR1 LNHDA and CDR2 SQIVND (reference sequence). The CDR3 is 15 residues long. J was trimmed by 8 bases and V by 4 bases; bases with no gene match: 8. CDR3 region: CASSRQGAVFDEQFF. The CDR3 DNA reads TGTGCCAGTAGTAGACAGGGGGCCGTGTTCGATGAGCAGTTCTTC.

The CDR3 DNA reads as TGTGCCAGCAGTTTCAAGCGGGGGGCCGGTGCAGATACGCAGTATTTT. Its protein is CASSFKRGAGADTQYF. V usage is TRBV28 and J usage is TRBJ2-3, with 9 nucleotides matching TRBD2. The CDR3 length is 16 residues. Trimming at V came to 3 bases and at J to 4 bases, leaving 8 bases not matched to a gene. Germline lookup yields CDR1 MDHEN and CDR2 SYDVKM. The full variable domain, rest sourced from reference TRBV28 and TRBJ2-3, is DVKVTQSSRYLVKRTGEKVFLECVQDMDHENMFWYRQDPGLGLRLIYFSYDVKMKEKGDIPEGYSVSREKKERFSLILESASTNQTSMYLCASSFKRGAGADTQYFGPGTRLTVL.

V gene TRBV5-1 combines with J gene TRBJ2-6; TRBD2 is a possible D gene (5 bases). Between the trimmed V and J ends, which lost 9 bases and 1 base, there was a span of 8 bases. Germline values: CDR1 SGHRS, CDR2 YFSETQ. The length of the CDR3 is 13 residues. CDR3 protein: CATRGSGANVLTF. Written as DNA, the CDR3 is TGCGCCACACGGGGTTCTGGGGCCAACGTCCTGACTTTC.

The chain links TRBV2 to TRBJ1-4, with D possibly matching TRBD1 (6 bases). The CDR3 has 13 residues. The V gene's germline CDR1 is SNHLY and CDR2 FYNNEI. Trimming shortened V by 6 bases and J by 5 bases, and 10 bases separated the two germline ends. CDR3 DNA: TGTGCCAGCAGGGGGGGCACCAATGAAAAACTGTTTTTT. It translates to CASRGGTNEKLFF.

The rearrangement joins TRBV6-1 to TRBJ1-5, with D unclear. The V gene lost 6 bases and the J gene lost 6 bases, with 12 bases spanning the gap. Germline values: CDR1 MNHNS, CDR2 SASEGT. This CDR3 region has 13 residues. The CDR3 protein is CASSPVPAQPQHF. CDR3 sequence (DNA): TGTGCCAGCAGCCCGGTCCCGGCTCAGCCCCAGCATTTT.

The J gene is TRBJ2-3, the V gene TRBV28, with 11 bases matching TRBD2. J gave up 0 bases and V 4 bases, and 3 bases lay outside the gene matches. CDR3 length: 16 residues. Germline V gene sequence: CDR1 MDHEN, CDR2 SYDVKM. The CDR3 reads CASSSRTSGSTDTQYF. Here the CDR3 DNA reads TGTGCCAGCAGTTCTCGGACTAGCGGGAGCACAGATACGCAGTATTTT.

This chain links TRBV10-1 with TRBJ2-3; D is uncertain. The V gene's germline CDR1 is WNHNN and CDR2 SYGVQD (reference sequence). The CDR3 contains 15 residues. V was shortened by 0 bases and J by 5 bases, with 12 bases between the two germline ends. Written as DNA, the CDR3 is TGCGCCAGCAGTGAGTCCAGCCGACCGCGAGATACGCAGTATTTT. Residues: CASSESSRPRDTQYF.

The chain employs TRBV23-1 and TRBJ1-5; D possibly corresponds to TRBD1 (5 bases). TRBV23-1 is sorted into the ORF group, with uncertain function. The V end lost 8 bases, the J end lost 4 bases, and 12 bases lay between the germline ends. CDR3 length equals 13 residues. The chain's CDR3 is CASWARVNQPQHF. CDR3 DNA: TGCGCCAGCTGGGCCAGGGTAAATCAGCCCCAGCATTTT.

As DNA, the CDR3 is TGTGCCAGCTCACCGGCAGTACTCAATGAGCAGTTCTTC. This codes for CASSPAVLNEQFF. The V gene is TRBV18, the J gene TRBJ2-1; D not resolved. CDR3 size: 13 residues. Trimming left V 3 bases short and J 6 bases short, with 9 bases between. Germline V gives CDR1 KGHSH, CDR2 LQKENI.

The chain joins TRBV5-1 to TRBJ2-1; TRBD1 or TRBD2 may be the D gene (6 bases each). Trimming stripped 2 bases from V and 4 bases from J, with 13 bases between. This CDR3 contains 15 residues. Germline loops: CDR1 SGHRS, CDR2 YFSETQ. The CDR3 region is CASSLGGGIYNEQFF. CDR3 nucleotide sequence: TGCGCCAGCAGCTTAGGAGGGGGGATATACAATGAGCAGTTCTTC.

This chain links TRBV6-1 with TRBJ2-3; D not resolved. Trimming removed 1 base at V and 1 base at J, with 9 bases between. The CDR3 has 15 residues. Germline V gene sequence: CDR1 MNHNS, CDR2 SASEGT. CDR3 nucleotides: TGTGCCAGCAGTGAAGTCGTGTGGCGCACAGATACGCAGTATTTT. Its translation: CASSEVVWRTDTQYF.

The rearrangement uses TRBV5-1 and TRBJ2-6, with TRBD1 matching over 9 bases. Germline-derived CDR1 and CDR2 are SGHRS and YFSETQ. The CDR3 is 19 residues long. V lost 3 bases and J lost 1; bases outside the gene matches: 11. In nucleotides, the CDR3 is TGCGCCAGCAGCTCTCCCGGGGGGACAGGGCAATCTGGGGCCAACGTCCTGACTTTC. This translates into CASSSPGGTGQSGANVLTF.

The chain recombines TRBV5-6 with TRBJ2-7; D possibly uses TRBD1 or TRBD2 (5 bases each). Germline CDR1 and CDR2: SGHDT and YYEEEE. V gave up 5 bases and J gave up 3 bases, with 18 bases separating them. The length of the CDR3 is 15 residues. As DNA, the CDR3 is TGTGCCAGCAGGGTATTCGGGACGGGGAACTACGAGCAGTACTTC. The encoded protein is CASRVFGTGNYEQYF.

This chain joins TRBV10-3 and TRBJ1-3; D ambiguous. CDR3 length: 14 residues. Germline values: CDR1 ENHRY, CDR2 SYGVKD. V lost 5 bases and J lost 0, with 8 bases in between. This CDR3 reads CAISSQGSGNTIYF. In nucleotides, the CDR3 is TGTGCCATCAGTTCGCAAGGCTCTGGAAACACCATATATTTT.

V gene TRBV5-1 combines with J gene TRBJ2-3; D may correspond to TRBD1 or TRBD2 (5 bases each). The CDR3 is 15 residues long. The V gene lost 0 bases and the J gene lost 0 bases, with 8 bases spanning the gap. Germline V gene lookup returns CDR1 SGHRS and CDR2 YFSETQ. The CDR3 sequence: CASSLGGASTDTQYF. The CDR3 DNA follows: TGCGCCAGCAGCTTGGGAGGGGCCAGCACAGATACGCAGTATTTT.

The rearrangement links TRBV11-2 to TRBJ2-5, with 12 nucleotides matching TRBD1. In germline, CDR1 is SGHAT, CDR2 FQNNGV. Trimming removed 7 bases from V and 4 bases from J; junction bases left unmatched: 7. The CDR3 is 15 amino acids. CDR3 sequence reads: CASTSGGQGAETQYF. The DNA of the CDR3 is TGTGCCAGCACCTCTGGGGGACAGGGGGCAGAGACCCAGTACTTC.

This sequence joins TRBV11-3 and TRBJ2-2; weak D call: TRBD2 (5 bases). From germline, CDR1 is SGHNT and CDR2 YENEEA. This CDR3 is built from 15 residues. V lost 5 bases and J 6 bases, leaving 16 bases between the germline ends. CDR3 sequence (DNA): TGTGCCAGCAGCCACGGCGGGTTGGGAGCCGGGGAGCTGTTTTTT. This translates into CASSHGGLGAGELFF.

The chain carries TRBV19 and TRBJ2-1; 10 bases match TRBD1. The CDR3 extends over 14 amino acids. V shed 3 bases, J shed 9 bases, and the junction held 5 bases outside the gene matches. The germline V gene has CDR1 LNHDA and CDR2 SQIVND (reference sequence). The CDR3 DNA sequence: TGTGCCAGTAGTATGTCCCGGGACAGGGGTGAGCAGTTCTTC. This gives the protein CASSMSRDRGEQFF.

The chain is built from TRBV7-2 and TRBJ2-5; 16 bases are a match to TRBD2. The CDR3 consists of 17 residues. CDR1 is SGHTA and CDR2 is FQGNSA in the germline V gene. After removal of 5 bases from V and 2 bases from J, the junction contained 5 bases not matched to a gene. The DNA of the CDR3 is TGTGCCAGCAGCCCCCCGGGACTAGCGGGGGGGCAAGAGACCCAGTACTTC. It yields the protein CASSPPGLAGGQETQYF.